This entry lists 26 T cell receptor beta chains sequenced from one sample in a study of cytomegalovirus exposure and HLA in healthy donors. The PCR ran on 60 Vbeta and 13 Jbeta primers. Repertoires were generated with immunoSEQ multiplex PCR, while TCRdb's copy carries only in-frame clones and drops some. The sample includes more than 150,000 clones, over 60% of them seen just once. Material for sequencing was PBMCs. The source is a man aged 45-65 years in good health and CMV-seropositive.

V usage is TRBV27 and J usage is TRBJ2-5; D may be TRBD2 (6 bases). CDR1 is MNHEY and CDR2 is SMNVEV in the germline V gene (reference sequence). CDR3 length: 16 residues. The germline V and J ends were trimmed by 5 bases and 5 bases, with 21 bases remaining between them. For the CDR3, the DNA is TGTGCCAGCAGTACCAGAATAAACCTGGAGGGGGAGACCCAGTACTTC. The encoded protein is CASSTRINLEGETQYF.

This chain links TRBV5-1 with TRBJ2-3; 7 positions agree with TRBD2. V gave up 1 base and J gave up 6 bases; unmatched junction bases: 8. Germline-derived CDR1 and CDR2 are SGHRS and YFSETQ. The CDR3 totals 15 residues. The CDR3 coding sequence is TGCGCCAGCAGCTTGCAGTCGGCGGGAGTTGATACGCAGTATTTT. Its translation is CASSLQSAGVDTQYF.

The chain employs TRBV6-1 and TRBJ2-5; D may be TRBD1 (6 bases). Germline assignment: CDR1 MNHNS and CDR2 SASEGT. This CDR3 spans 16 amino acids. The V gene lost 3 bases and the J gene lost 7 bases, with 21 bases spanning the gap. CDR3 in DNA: TGTGCCAGCAGTGAGCCGAGACAGGATCCTTATGGGACCCAGTACTTC. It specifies CASSEPRQDPYGTQYF.

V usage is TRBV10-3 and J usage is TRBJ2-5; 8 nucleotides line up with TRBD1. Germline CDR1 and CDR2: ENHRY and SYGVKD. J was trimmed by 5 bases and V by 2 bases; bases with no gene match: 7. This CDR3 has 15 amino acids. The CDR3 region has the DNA TGTGCCATCAGTGAGGAGGACAGGGTTGTGGAGACCCAGTACTTC. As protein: CAISEEDRVVETQYF.

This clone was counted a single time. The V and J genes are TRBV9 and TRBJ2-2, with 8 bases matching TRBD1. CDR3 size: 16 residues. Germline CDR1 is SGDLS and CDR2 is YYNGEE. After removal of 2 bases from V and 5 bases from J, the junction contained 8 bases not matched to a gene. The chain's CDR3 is CASSVTGVGWTGELFF. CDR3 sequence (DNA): TGTGCCAGCAGCGTGACAGGGGTAGGATGGACCGGGGAGCTGTTTTTT.

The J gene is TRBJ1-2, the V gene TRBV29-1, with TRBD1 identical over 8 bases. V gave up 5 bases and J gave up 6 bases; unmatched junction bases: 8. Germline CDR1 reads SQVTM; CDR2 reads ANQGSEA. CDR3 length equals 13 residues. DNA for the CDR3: TGCAGCGTTCATGGGGGACAGGTCCATGGCTACACCTTC. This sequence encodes CSVHGGQVHGYTF.

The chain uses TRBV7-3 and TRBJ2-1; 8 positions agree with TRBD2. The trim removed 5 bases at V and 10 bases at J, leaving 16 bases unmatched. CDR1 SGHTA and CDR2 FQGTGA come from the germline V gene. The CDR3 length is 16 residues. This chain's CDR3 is CASSLFFDGGAGEQFF. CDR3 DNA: TGTGCCAGCAGCCTCTTCTTCGACGGGGGGGCCGGCGAGCAGTTCTTC.

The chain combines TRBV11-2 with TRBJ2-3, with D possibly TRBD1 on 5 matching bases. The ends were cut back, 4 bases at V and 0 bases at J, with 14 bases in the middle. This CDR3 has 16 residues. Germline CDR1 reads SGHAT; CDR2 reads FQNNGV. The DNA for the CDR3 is TGTGCCAGCAGCTCCAGGATTGGGGCTAGCACAGATACGCAGTATTTT. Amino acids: CASSSRIGASTDTQYF.

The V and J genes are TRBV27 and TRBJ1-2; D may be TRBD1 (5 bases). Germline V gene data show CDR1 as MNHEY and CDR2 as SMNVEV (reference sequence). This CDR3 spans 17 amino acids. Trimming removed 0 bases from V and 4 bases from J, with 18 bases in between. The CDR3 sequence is CASSLSKERGGFYGYTF. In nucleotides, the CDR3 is TGTGCCAGCAGTTTATCTAAGGAGAGGGGAGGATTCTATGGCTACACCTTC.

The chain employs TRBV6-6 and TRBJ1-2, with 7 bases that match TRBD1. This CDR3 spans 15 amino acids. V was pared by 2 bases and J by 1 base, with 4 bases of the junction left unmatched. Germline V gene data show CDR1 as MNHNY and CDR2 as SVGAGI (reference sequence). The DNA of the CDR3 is TGTGCCAGCAGTTACACTGGACAGGATAACTATGGCTACACCTTC. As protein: CASSYTGQDNYGYTF.

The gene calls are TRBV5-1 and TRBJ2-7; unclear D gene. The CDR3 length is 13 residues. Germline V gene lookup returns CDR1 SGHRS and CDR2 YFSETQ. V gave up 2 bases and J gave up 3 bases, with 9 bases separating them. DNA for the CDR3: TGCGCCAGCAGCTTCGAGGTCCTCTACGAGCAGTACTTC. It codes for CASSFEVLYEQYF.

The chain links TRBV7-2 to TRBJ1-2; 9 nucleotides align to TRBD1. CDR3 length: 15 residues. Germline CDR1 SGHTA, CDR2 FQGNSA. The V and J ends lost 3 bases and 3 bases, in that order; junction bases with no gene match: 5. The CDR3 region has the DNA TGTGCCAGCAGCTTGTCACAGGGGGCATACTATGGCTACACCTTC. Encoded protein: CASSLSQGAYYGYTF.

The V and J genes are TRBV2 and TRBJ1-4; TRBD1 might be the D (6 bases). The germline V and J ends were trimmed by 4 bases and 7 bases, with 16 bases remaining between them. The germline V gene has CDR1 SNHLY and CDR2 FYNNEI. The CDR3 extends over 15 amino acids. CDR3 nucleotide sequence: TGTGCCAGCAGTGGGTCAGGGGATTCGGGTGAAAAACTGTTTTTT. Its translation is CASSGSGDSGEKLFF.

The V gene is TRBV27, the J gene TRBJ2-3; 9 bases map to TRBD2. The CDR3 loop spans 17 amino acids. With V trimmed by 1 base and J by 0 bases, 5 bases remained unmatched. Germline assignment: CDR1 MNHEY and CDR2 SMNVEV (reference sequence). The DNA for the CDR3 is TGTGCCAGCAGTTTATTTGGTCTAGCGGGGAGCACAGATACGCAGTATTTT. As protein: CASSLFGLAGSTDTQYF.

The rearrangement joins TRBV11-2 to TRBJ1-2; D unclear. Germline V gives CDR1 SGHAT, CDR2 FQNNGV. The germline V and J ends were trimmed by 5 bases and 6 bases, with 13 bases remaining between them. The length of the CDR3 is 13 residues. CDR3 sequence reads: CASSLYSLDGYTF. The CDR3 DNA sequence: TGTGCCAGCAGCCTCTACAGTTTGGATGGCTACACCTTC. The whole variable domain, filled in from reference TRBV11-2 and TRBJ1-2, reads EAGVAQSPRYKIIEKRQSVAFWCNPISGHATLYWYQQILGQGPKLLIQFQNNGVVDDSQLPKDRFSAERLKGVDSTLKIQPAKLEDSAVYLCASSLYSLDGYTFGSGTRLTVV.

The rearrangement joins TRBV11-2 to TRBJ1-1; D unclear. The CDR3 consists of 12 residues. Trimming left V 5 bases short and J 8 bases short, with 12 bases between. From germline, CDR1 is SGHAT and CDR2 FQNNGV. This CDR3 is CASSSTVREAFF. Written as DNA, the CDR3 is TGTGCCAGCAGCAGTACCGTCAGGGAAGCTTTCTTT.

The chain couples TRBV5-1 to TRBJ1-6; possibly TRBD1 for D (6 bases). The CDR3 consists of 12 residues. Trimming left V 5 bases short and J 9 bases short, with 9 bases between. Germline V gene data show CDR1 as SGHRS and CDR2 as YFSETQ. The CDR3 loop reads CASRQGGSPLHF. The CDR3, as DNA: TGCGCCAGCAGACAAGGGGGTTCACCCCTCCACTTT.

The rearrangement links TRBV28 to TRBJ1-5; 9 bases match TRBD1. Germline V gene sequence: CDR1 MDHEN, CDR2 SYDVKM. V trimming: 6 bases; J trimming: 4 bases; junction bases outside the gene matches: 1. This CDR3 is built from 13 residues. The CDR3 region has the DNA TGTGCCAGCAGCGGACAGGGGAATCAGCCCCAGCATTTT. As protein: CASSGQGNQPQHF.

DNA of the CDR3: TGTGCCATCAGGACGGGACAGGGTGAGACCCAGTACTTC. Encoded protein: CAIRTGQGETQYF. This chain uses TRBV10-3 with TRBJ2-5, with 9 bases fitting TRBD1. The V and J ends lost 6 bases and 5 bases, in that order; junction bases with no gene match: 4. Germline V CDR1 and CDR2: ENHRY, SYGVKD. The CDR3 has 13 residues.

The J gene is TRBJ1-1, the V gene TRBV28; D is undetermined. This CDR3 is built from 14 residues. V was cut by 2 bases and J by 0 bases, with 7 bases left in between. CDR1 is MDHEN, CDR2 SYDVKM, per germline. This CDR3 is CASSLVQVNTEAFF. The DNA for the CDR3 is TGTGCCAGCAGTTTAGTCCAGGTGAACACTGAAGCTTTCTTT.

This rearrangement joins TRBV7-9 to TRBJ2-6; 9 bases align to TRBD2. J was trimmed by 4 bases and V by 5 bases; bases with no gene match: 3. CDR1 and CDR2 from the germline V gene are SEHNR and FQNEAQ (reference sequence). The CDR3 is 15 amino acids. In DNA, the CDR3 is TGTGCCAGCAGCGCGGGGGGGCTAGGGGCCAACGTCCTGACTTTC. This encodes CASSAGGLGANVLTF.

The chain's CDR3 is CASSFEPGLRTEAFF. The CDR3 DNA follows: TGTGCCAGCAGCTTCGAACCGGGACTTAGGACTGAAGCTTTCTTT. This chain links TRBV11-1 with TRBJ1-1; D perhaps matches TRBD1 (5 bases). V dropped 3 bases and J dropped 5 bases, with 16 bases sitting between them. The CDR3 consists of 15 residues. Germline V gene sequence: CDR1 SGHAT, CDR2 FQDESV (reference sequence).

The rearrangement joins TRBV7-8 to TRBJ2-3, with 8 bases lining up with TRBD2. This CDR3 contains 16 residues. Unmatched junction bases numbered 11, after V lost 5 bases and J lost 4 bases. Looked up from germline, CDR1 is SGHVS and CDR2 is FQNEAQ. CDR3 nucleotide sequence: TGTGCCAGCAGCCCCAACCTAGCGGGCGTCCCAGATACGCAGTATTTT. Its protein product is CASSPNLAGVPDTQYF.

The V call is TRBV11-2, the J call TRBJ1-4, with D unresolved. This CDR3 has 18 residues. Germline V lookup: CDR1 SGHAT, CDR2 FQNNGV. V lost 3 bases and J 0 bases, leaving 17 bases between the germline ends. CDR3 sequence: CASSFEGSGFATNEKLFF. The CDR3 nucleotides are TGTGCCAGCAGCTTCGAGGGCAGCGGCTTTGCAACTAATGAAAAACTGTTTTTT. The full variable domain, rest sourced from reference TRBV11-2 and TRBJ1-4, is EAGVAQSPRYKIIEKRQSVAFWCNPISGHATLYWYQQILGQGPKLLIQFQNNGVVDDSQLPKDRFSAERLKGVDSTLKIQPAKLEDSAVYLCASSFEGSGFATNEKLFFGSGTQLSVL.

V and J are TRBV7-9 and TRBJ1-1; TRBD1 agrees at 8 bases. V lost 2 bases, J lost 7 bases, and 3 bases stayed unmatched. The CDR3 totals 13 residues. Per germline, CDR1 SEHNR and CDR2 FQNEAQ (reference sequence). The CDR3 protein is CASSLQGANEAFF. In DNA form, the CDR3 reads TGTGCCAGCAGCTTACAGGGGGCAAATGAAGCTTTCTTT. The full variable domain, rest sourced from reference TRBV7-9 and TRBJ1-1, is DTGVSQNPRHKITKRGQNVTFRCDPISEHNRLYWYRQTLGQGPEFLTYFQNEAQLEKSRLLSDRFSAERPKGSFSTLEIQRTEQGDSAMYLCASSLQGANEAFFGQGTRLTVV.

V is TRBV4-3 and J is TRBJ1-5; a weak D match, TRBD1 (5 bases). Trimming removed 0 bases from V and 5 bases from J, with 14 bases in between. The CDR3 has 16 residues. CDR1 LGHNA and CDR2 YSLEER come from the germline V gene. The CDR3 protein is CASSQDSFSGDQPQHF. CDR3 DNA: TGCGCCAGCAGCCAAGATTCTTTCTCGGGGGATCAGCCCCAGCATTTT.